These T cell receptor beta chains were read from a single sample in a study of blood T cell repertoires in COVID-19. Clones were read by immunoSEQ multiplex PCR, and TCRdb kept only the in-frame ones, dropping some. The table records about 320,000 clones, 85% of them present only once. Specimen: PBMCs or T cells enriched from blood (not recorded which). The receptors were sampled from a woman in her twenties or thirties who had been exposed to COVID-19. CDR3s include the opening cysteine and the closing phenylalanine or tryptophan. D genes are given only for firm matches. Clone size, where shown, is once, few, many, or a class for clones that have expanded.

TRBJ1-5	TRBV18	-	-	CASSPPQSRANQPQHF	TGTGCCAGCTCACCACCTCAATCGAGGGCCAATCAGCCCCAGCATTTT
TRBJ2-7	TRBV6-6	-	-	CASSSLGSYEQYF	TGTGCCAGCAGTTCCCTAGGATCCTACGAGCAGTACTTC
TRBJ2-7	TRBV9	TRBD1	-	CASCPPRTGVEQYF	TGTGCCAGCTGCCCACCGAGGACAGGGGTCGAGCAGTACTTC
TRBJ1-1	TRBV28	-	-	CASSLLVTINTEAFF	TGTGCCAGCAGTTTATTAGTTACGATTAACACTGAAGCTTTCTTT
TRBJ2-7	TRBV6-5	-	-	CASSYGAGYEQYF	TGTGCCAGCAGTTACGGGGCAGGGTACGAGCAGTACTTC
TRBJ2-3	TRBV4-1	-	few	CASSQVAREDTQYF	TGCGCCAGCAGCCAAGTAGCGCGAGAAGATACGCAGTATTTT
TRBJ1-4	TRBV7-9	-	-	CASSLVAFPEDEKLFF	TGTGCCAGCAGCTTAGTAGCTTTCCCAGAGGATGAAAAACTGTTTTTT
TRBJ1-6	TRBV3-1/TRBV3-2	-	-	CASSQIEGLNSPLHF	TGTGCCAGCAGCCAAATAGAGGGTTTGAATTCACCCCTCCACTTT
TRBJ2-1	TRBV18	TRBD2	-	CASSRGATGGPNEQFF	TGTGCCAGCTCACGGGGAGCGACGGGAGGGCCGAATGAGCAGTTCTTC
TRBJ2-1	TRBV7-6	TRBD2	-	CASSLARTSGTNEQFF	TGTGCCAGCAGCTTAGCCCGGACTAGCGGGACAAATGAGCAGTTCTTC
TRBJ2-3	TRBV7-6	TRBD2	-	CASSLGAGEDTQYF	TGTGCCAGCAGCTTAGGAGCGGGAGAAGATACGCAGTATTTT
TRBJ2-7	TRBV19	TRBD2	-	CATGAGAYEQYF	TGTGCCACCGGGGCGGGAGCCTACGAGCAGTACTTC
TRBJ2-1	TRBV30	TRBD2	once	CARRVSGLAGADDEQFF	TGTGCTCGCAGGGTGTCGGGACTAGCGGGAGCTGATGATGAGCAGTTCTTC
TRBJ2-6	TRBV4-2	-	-	CASSQRLQTSSGANVLTF	TGTGCCAGCAGCCAAAGATTACAAACCAGCTCTGGGGCCAACGTCCTGACTTTC
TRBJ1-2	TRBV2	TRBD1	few	CASSPGTDYGYTF	TGTGCCAGCAGTCCCGGGACAGACTATGGCTACACCTTC
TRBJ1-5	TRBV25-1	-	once	CASSDGGPQHF	TGTGCCAGCAGTGACGGGGGGCCCCAGCATTTT
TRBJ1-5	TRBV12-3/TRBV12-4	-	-	CASSLDRDQPQHF	TGTGCCAGCAGTTTAGATAGAGATCAGCCCCAGCATTTT
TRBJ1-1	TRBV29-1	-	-	CSVVRKMNTEAFF	TGCAGCGTTGTGAGGAAAATGAACACTGAAGCTTTCTTT
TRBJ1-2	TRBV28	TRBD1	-	CASSLTGQRINYGYTF	TGTGCCAGCAGTCTAACGGGACAGCGGATTAACTATGGCTACACCTTC
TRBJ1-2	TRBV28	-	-	CASSLSMARAYGYTF	TGTGCCAGCAGTTTAAGTATGGCCAGGGCCTATGGCTACACCTTC
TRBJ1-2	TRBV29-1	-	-	CSGMTGNGYTF	TGCAGCGGGATGACAGGAAATGGCTACACCTTC
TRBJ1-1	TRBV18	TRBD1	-	CASSPDRVITEAFF	TGTGCCAGCTCCCCGGACAGGGTTATCACTGAAGCTTTCTTT
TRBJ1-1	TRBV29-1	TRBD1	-	CSVEGQMNTEAFF	TGCAGCGTAGAGGGACAGATGAACACTGAAGCTTTCTTT
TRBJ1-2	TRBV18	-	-	CASSPDSDGYTF	TGTGCCAGCTCACCGGACAGTGATGGCTACACCTTC
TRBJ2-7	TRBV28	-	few	CASTLNGGTHEQYF	TGTGCCAGCACTCTAAACGGGGGAACTCACGAGCAGTACTTC
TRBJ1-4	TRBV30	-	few	CAWSPGGGNEKLFF	TGTGCCTGGAGTCCTGGGGGAGGGAATGAAAAACTGTTTTTT
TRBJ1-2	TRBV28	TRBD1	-	CASSLRGVYGYTF	TGTGCCAGCAGTCTCAGGGGGGTCTATGGCTACACCTTC
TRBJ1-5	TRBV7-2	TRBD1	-	CASSLGGTGNQPQHF	TGTGCCAGCAGCTTAGGGGGGACAGGGAATCAGCCCCAGCATTTT
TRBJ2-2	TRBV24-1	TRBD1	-	CATSKTGTGNTGELFF	TGTGCCACCAGCAAAACCGGGACAGGCAACACCGGGGAGCTGTTTTTT
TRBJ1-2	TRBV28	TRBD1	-	CASSASGTGTTNYGYTF	TGTGCCAGCAGTGCCTCCGGGACAGGGACTACTAACTATGGCTACACCTTC
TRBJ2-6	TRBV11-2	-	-	CASSLDPEEQGFAGANVLTF	TGTGCCAGCAGCTTAGACCCTGAGGAACAGGGTTTCGCTGGGGCCAACGTCCTGACTTTC
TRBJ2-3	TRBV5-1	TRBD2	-	CASSPSASGGIDTQYF	TGCGCCAGCAGCCCGTCGGCTAGCGGGGGGATAGATACGCAGTATTTT
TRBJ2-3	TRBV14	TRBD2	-	CASSRLASDTQYF	TGTGCCAGCAGCCGACTAGCATCCGATACGCAGTATTTT
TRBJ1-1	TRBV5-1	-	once	CASSFGGGNTEAFF	TGCGCCAGCAGCTTCGGCGGAGGAAACACTGAAGCTTTCTTT
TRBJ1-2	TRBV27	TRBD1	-	CASSFWGQGVDGYTF	TGTGCCAGCAGTTTTTGGGGCCAGGGGGTGGATGGCTACACCTTC
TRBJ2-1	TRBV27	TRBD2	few	CASSLPGTSGYNEQFF	TGTGCCAGCAGTCTACCAGGGACTAGCGGATACAATGAGCAGTTCTTC
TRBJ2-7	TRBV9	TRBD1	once	CASSVGQGEIYEQYF	TGTGCCAGCAGCGTAGGACAGGGAGAGATCTACGAGCAGTACTTC
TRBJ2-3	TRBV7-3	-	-	CASSLGAARSRDTQYF	TGTGCCAGCAGCTTAGGGGCAGCCCGGAGTAGGGATACGCAGTATTTT
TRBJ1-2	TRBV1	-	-	CTSSQESREGYGYTF	TGCACCAGCAGCCAAGAGTCACGTGAGGGCTATGGCTACACCTTC
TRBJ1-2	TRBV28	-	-	CASSLLSSYGYTF	TGTGCCAGCAGTTTATTATCCAGCTATGGCTACACCTTC
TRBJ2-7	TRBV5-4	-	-	CASSFDNSYEQYF	TGTGCCAGCAGCTTCGACAACTCCTACGAGCAGTACTTC
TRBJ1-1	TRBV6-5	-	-	CASRETGWAFF	TGTGCCAGCAGGGAGACAGGTTGGGCTTTCTTT
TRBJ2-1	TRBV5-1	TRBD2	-	CASSLRGLENNEQFF	TGCGCCAGCAGCTTGCGAGGACTAGAAAATAATGAGCAGTTCTTC
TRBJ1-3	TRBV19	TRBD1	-	CASSTWSGQGGNTIYF	TGTGCCAGTAGTACCTGGAGCGGACAGGGTGGAAACACCATATATTTT